This TCR beta chain was sequenced for a study of OX40 agonist ivuxolimab in advanced cancers. Study summary: Patients were infused with ivuxolimab every 2 weeks at 0.01 to 10 mg/kg. Patients achieving partial responses numbered three: one hepatocellular carcinoma case and two cutaneous melanoma cases.

The CDR3 covers 15 residues. V gave up 4 bases and J gave up 4 bases; unmatched junction bases: 8. Germline CDR1 and CDR2: MDHEN and SYDVKM. The repertoire was sequenced with immunoSEQ multiplex PCR; TCRdb's copy has only in-frame clones and lacks some. Of around 95,000 clones in the sample, 90% were seen once. This clonotype originated in an adult with an advanced solid tumor such as melanoma, head and neck, liver or kidney cancer. This chain connects TRBV28 to TRBJ1-2; 8 bases agree with TRBD1. The sequencing here drew on CD4+ or CD8+ T cells sorted from blood, taken in a trial of the OX40 agonist ivuxolimab. DNA of the CDR3: TGTGCCAGCAGTTCCCGGGGACAGGACGTCTATGGCTACACCTTC. It specifies CASSSRGQDVYGYTF.